This paragraph reports one T cell receptor (beta chain). Its target is unknown. The germline V gene has CDR1 SGHDT and CDR2 YYEEEE. V lost 1 base and J 2 bases, leaving 7 bases between the germline ends. The CDR3 covers 13 residues. The sample is drawn from a study of cytomegalovirus exposure and HLA in healthy donors. Study-wide findings and caveats: In a later analysis, most CMV-associated TCR beta chains appeared HLA-restricted. When analyzed later, the rates of TCR association showed variation by HLA locus, with DRB1 the most and HLA-C the fewest.

Primers for the PCR totalled 60 Vbeta and 13 Jbeta. The protocol was immunoSEQ multiplex PCR, while the TCRdb copy is restricted to in-frame clones and leaves out a portion. Among about 160,000 clones listed, less than 85% were seen once. The TCR sequence derives from a man aged 40-50 years in good health and CMV-seronegative. The sample was PBMCs. The chain has TRBV5-6 and TRBJ2-7; D possibly corresponds to TRBD1 (6 bases). The CDR3 region has the DNA TGTGCCAGCAGCTTGTACAGGGCCTACGAGCAGTACTTC. Protein product: CASSLYRAYEQYF.